This T cell receptor beta chain was sequenced during a study of blood T cell repertoires in COVID-19 (dated by TCRdb to 2018 to 2020). Regarding the research as a whole: Samples from collaborators originated in the United States, Italy and Spain and spanned both the acute and convalescent phases of COVID-19. The prospective study material was composed of cDNA or gDNA derived from T cells, B-cell-depleted T cells, or PBMCs. The dataset comprised deeply sampled blood TCRbeta repertoires from subjects exposed to, actively infected with, or recovered from COVID-19. The repertoires were made available in a free public database intended to serve as a resource for research on the immune response to SARS-CoV-2. The samples were drawn from the first 160 participants of the ongoing ImmuneRACE study and from over a thousand subjects provided by 6 global collaborators. Nearly every sample came with metadata listing a de-identified subject ID, COVID-19 status, age in years and sex. Where HLA class I and class II types were available, the types were taken from metadata supplied by the sample provider, not from assay-based typing. Overall study results and their limits: The amount of clinical and demographic metadata varied by source and participant and was provided uncurated.

CDR1 SGDLS and CDR2 YYNGEE are derived from the germline V gene. The CDR3 spans 15 residues, from the cysteine through the phenylalanine. The sequence is cut down to CDR3 DNA, 45 bases in frame from base 1. TCRbeta CDR3 regions were amplified from genomic DNA using the immunoSEQ Assay, a bias-controlled multiplex PCR. The study's own analysis went as follows. Within the assay, amplification of reference gene primers was used to estimate how many nucleated cells each sample contained. To quantify the absolute abundance of each unique TCRbeta CDR3 rearrangement, sequence reads were collapsed and filtered. For each sample, productive Simpson clonality was calculated as the square root of Simpson's diversity index over productive rearrangements. As stored in TCRdb, this immuneACCESS dataset retains in-frame rearrangements with V and J assigned. A fraction of the clones does not appear; measured against another copy, unresolved V genes explain less than half of the discrepancy, and the remainder lacks a known reason. D and trimming were read from the DNA, whereas the V and J calls and clone size are those reported in that table. The sample data list some 87,000 clones, and approximately 84% of these were observed just once. In total, the top ten clones hold approximately 24% of the sample.

On this clone itself: Its antigen remains unidentified. One end of the junction varies from germline; a read error may be responsible.

Each collaborating institution followed its own protocols to collect whole blood in K2EDTA tubes. For TCRbeta analysis, collaborators shipped samples as frozen whole blood, isolated PBMCs, or DNA extracted from either of those sample types. The clonotype was recovered from a human donor in a cohort sampled during active COVID-19. The rearrangement joined TRBV9 to TRBJ1-1; D gene: possibly TRBD1, on 5 matching bases. Material for sequencing was peripheral blood. The nucleotide sequence is given as TGTGCCAACAGCGTAGATGGGGGGACGAACACTGAAGCTTTCTTT. Protein translation: CANSVDGGTNTEAFF.